Listed here are 16 T cell receptor beta chains from one sample, sequenced in a study of regulatory T cells in long-lasting Graves disease (dated by TCRdb to the early 2020s). Library creation used multiplex PCR. Data came from an Illumina HiSeq 4000. To build TCR beta libraries, CDR3 regions were amplified by Arm-PCR using iRepertoire HTBI primers. The public sequencing data were trimmed at Q25 with fastp and processed into clonotypes with MiXCR by TCRdb, which kept only in-frame beta chains. Entries that share a CDR3 protein sequence are merged under the most common genes and DNA. In all, the sample holds some 340,000 distinct CDR3 sequences, and around 11% of those were seen once. The top ten constitute approximately 17% of the sample. Sample time point, as interpreted from the label and publication: newly diagnosed GD, antithyroid drugs for less than 3 months. For both TCR sequencing and RNA sequencing, RNA was extracted from PBMCs in TRIzol.

These data also featured in a second study, about T cells in Graves' hyperthyroidism and ophthalmopathy.

The sequences come from peripheral blood mononuclear cells (PBMCs), collected at new diagnosis, from a patient treated with antithyroid drugs. These receptors all stem from a woman in her late teens or twenties with Graves disease. Donor details come from another sample of the same person, matched by shared clones.

This clonotype occurred many times. The chain is built from TRBV20-1 and TRBJ1-5; 8 bases are shared with TRBD1. J was trimmed by 0 bases and V by 2 bases; bases with no gene match: 3. Germline-derived CDR1 and CDR2 are DFQATT and SNEGSKA (reference sequence). The CDR3 extends over 15 amino acids. In DNA form, the CDR3 reads TGCAGTGCTAGACGACAGGGGAGTAGCAATCAGCCCCAGCATTTT. It is translated as CSARRQGSSNQPQHF.

The sample holds a few counts of this clonotype. A single base separates this from a much larger clone, so it may be a read error. The chain links TRBV2 to TRBJ2-3; D is undetermined. The end of the DNA fits TRBJ1-5 better, so the J call may be wrong. The CDR3 loop spans 14 amino acids. CDR1 and CDR2 from the germline V gene are SNHLY and FYNNEI. The CDR3 here is CASSEQIYTDTQHF. In nucleotides, the CDR3 is TGTGCCAGCAGTGAACAGATATACACAGATACGCAGCATTTT.

Note on this clonotype: It may be a read error: a sequence one base away is much more abundant. V is TRBV7-2 and J is TRBJ2-3, with D possibly being TRBD1 or TRBD2 (7 bases each). CDR3 size: 15 residues. The germline V gene encodes CDR1 SGHTA and CDR2 FQGNSA. The CDR3 coding sequence is TGTGCCAGCAGCCCAGGGGGGGTTGTCACAGATATGCAGTATTTT. This sequence encodes CASSPGGVVTDMQYF.

This clonotype was picked up many times. This rearrangement joins TRBV10-3 to TRBJ2-7; TRBD2 aligns across 10 bases. Germline V gives CDR1 ENHRY, CDR2 SYGVKD. The CDR3 loop spans 14 amino acids. Germline trimming cut 5 bases from V and 5 bases from J; bases unmatched to any gene: 6. The CDR3 DNA reads TGTGCCATCAGTCCAGCGGGAGGGCCCAACGAGCAGTACTTC. This gives the protein CAISPAGGPNEQYF.

This clonotype has at least ten counts. The chain is built from TRBV20-1 and TRBJ2-1; 7 bases are shared with TRBD2. V lost 4 bases and J lost 4; bases outside the gene matches: 10. This CDR3 has 15 residues. Germline CDR1 reads DFQATT; CDR2 reads SNEGSKA (reference sequence). Here the CDR3 reads CSATGRLAEYNEQFF. The CDR3 coding sequence is TGCAGTGCTACCGGGCGGCTAGCGGAATACAATGAGCAGTTCTTC.

This clonotype was counted ten times or more. The rearrangement uses TRBV18 and TRBJ1-6; no firm D call. The germline V and J ends were trimmed by 1 base and 4 bases, with 5 bases remaining between them. The CDR3 consists of 14 residues. Germline V gene lookup returns CDR1 KGHSH and CDR2 LQKENI. DNA for the CDR3: TGTGCCAGCTCACCACAGGAGTATAATTCACCCCTCCACTTT. Translation gives CASSPQEYNSPLHF.

This clonotype was seen a handful of times. V usage is TRBV28 and J usage is TRBJ2-2, with TRBD2 identical over 11 bases. V shed 3 bases, J shed 1 base, and the junction held 7 bases outside the gene matches. CDR1 is MDHEN, CDR2 SYDVKM, per germline. This CDR3 comprises 18 residues. The CDR3 protein is CASSFPLGLAGNTGELFF. The CDR3 DNA is TGTGCCAGCAGTTTCCCTCTCGGACTAGCGGGGAACACCGGGGAGCTGTTTTTT.

The CDR3 sequence is CASSLGGTGGTNEQYV. In DNA, the CDR3 is TGTGCCAGCAGTTTAGGCGGGACAGGGGGGACCAACGAGCAGTACGTC. V is TRBV12-3 or TRBV12-4 and J is TRBJ2-7, with TRBD1 identical over 11 bases. The CDR3 runs to 16 residues. The junction had 7 bases not matched to a gene; V was cut back by 1 base and J by 5 bases.

This chain links TRBV4-2 with TRBJ1-2; D is perhaps TRBD1 (6 bases). CDR1 and CDR2 from the germline V gene are LGHNA and YNFKEQ. The CDR3 is 16 amino acids. V was trimmed by 4 bases and J by 3 bases, leaving 18 bases between them. The CDR3 DNA follows: TGTGCCAGCAGCCCCCGGCAGGGGCAAAACGACTATGGCTACACCTTC. Its translation: CASSPRQGQNDYGYTF.

In DNA, the CDR3 is TGTGCCAGCAGTTACTGGGGCGCCAACCAAGAGACCCAGTACTTC. Its protein is CASSYWGANQETQYF. V gene TRBV6-5 combines with J gene TRBJ2-5; D may be TRBD1 (5 bases). V was trimmed by 1 base and J by 0 bases, leaving 9 bases between them. The CDR3 is 15 residues long. In germline, CDR1 is MNHEY, CDR2 SVGAGI.

V is TRBV4-3 and J is TRBJ1-1; D gene uncertain. With 0 bases removed from V and 2 bases from J, the gap between germline ends came to 19 bases. Germline assignment: CDR1 LGHNA and CDR2 YSLEER. The length of the CDR3 is 18 residues. CDR3 region: CASSQDRGRQTYNTEAFF. The DNA for the CDR3 is TGCGCCAGCAGCCAAGATCGTGGAAGGCAGACCTATAACACTGAAGCTTTCTTT.

This clonotype showed up many times. V and J are TRBV20-1 and TRBJ2-1, with a tentative D call TRBD2 (6 bases). Germline V CDR1 and CDR2: DFQATT, SNEGSKA (reference sequence). There are 15 residues in the CDR3. With 3 bases removed from V and 6 bases from J, the gap between germline ends came to 18 bases. The CDR3 region is CSASGDGGIGNEQFF. The CDR3 nucleotides read TGCAGTGCTAGTGGGGACGGGGGAATTGGCAATGAGCAGTTCTTC.

This clonotype has ten or more counts. The CDR3 DNA sequence: TGTGCCAGCAGCTCACAAGTCGCTAGCACAGATACGCAGTATTTT. It is translated as CASSSQVASTDTQYF. The chain recombines TRBV14 with TRBJ2-3; no clear D gene. This CDR3 is 15 amino acids long. The ends were cut back, 5 bases at V and 0 bases at J, with 12 bases in the middle. Germline CDR1 and CDR2: SGHDN and FVKESK.

This clonotype was observed many times. The chain links TRBV6-1 to TRBJ1-5, with D hard to call. This CDR3 has 15 amino acids. V lost 3 bases and J lost 2, with 11 bases in between. Per the germline V gene, CDR1 is MNHNS and CDR2 is SASEGT. Here the CDR3 reads CASSDWGSGNQPQHF. The CDR3, as DNA: TGTGCCAGCAGTGATTGGGGATCTGGCAATCAGCCCCAGCATTTT.

This clonotype was picked up many times. The CDR3 sequence is CASSSRGDPVNTEAFF. DNA for the CDR3: TGTGCCAGCAGTTCCCGAGGGGACCCAGTGAACACTGAAGCTTTCTTT. The chain joins TRBV12-3 or TRBV12-4 to TRBJ1-1, with D maybe TRBD1 (5 bases). This CDR3 contains 16 residues. Trimming pared 4 bases from V and 0 bases from J, leaving 15 bases between.

The chain couples TRBV28 to TRBJ2-2, with D possibly TRBD1 on 5 matching bases. V was pared by 3 bases and J by 3 bases, with 20 bases between. The length of the CDR3 is 18 residues. Per germline, CDR1 MDHEN and CDR2 SYDVKM. CDR3 in amino acids: CASSFRQSAAKYTGELFF. CDR3 sequence (DNA): TGTGCCAGCAGTTTTAGACAGTCCGCTGCTAAGTACACCGGGGAGCTGTTTTTT. The full variable domain, its missing parts supplied by reference TRBV28 and TRBJ2-2, is DVKVTQSSRYLVKRTGEKVFLECVQDMDHENMFWYRQDPGLGLRLIYFSYDVKMKEKGDIPEGYSVSREKKERFSLILESASTNQTSMYLCASSFRQSAAKYTGELFFGEGSRLTVL.